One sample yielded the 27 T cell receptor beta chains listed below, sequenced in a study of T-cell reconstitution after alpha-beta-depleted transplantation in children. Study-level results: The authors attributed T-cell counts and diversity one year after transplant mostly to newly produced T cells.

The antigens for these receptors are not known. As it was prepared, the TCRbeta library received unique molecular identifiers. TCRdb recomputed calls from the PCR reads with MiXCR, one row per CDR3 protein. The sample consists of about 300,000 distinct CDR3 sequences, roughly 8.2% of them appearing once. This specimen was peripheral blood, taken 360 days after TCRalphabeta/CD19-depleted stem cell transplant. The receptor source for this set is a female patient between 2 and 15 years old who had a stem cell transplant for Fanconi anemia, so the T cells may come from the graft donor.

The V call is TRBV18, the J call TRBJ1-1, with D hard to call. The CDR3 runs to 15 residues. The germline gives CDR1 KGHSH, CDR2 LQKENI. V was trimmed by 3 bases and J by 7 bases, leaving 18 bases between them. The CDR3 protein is CASSPGLGGYSEAFF. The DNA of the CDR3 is TGTGCCAGCTCACCTGGTCTGGGAGGGTACAGTGAAGCTTTCTTT.

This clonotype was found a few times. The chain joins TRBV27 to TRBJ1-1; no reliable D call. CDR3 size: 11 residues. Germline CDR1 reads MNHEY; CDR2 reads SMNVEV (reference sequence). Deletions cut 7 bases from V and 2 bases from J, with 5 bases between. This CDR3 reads CASIHNTEAFF. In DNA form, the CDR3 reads TGTGCCAGCATCCACAACACTGAAGCTTTCTTT.

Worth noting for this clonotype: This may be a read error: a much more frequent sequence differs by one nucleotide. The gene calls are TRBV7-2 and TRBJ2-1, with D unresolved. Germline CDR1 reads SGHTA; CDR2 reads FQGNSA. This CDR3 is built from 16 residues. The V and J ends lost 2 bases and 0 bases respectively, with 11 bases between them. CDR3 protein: CASSLSGSSSYNEQFF. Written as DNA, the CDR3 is TGTGCCAGCAGCTTATCCGGGTCTAGCTCCTACAATGAGCAGTTCTTC.

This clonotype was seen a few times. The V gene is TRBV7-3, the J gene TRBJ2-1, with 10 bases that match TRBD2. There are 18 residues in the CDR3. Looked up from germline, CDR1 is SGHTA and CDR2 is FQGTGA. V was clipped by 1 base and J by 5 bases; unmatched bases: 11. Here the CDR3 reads CASSLISLAGDRNNEQFF. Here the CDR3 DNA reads TGTGCCAGCAGCTTAATCTCTCTAGCGGGAGATAGGAACAATGAGCAGTTCTTC.

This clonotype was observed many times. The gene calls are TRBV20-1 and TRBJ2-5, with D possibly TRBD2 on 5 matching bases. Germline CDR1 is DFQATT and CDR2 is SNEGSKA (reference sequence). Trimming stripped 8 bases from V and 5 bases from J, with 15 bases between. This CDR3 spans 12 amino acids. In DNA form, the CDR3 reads TGCAGTATAGGCGGATCGGGGGAGACCCAGTACTTC. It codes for CSIGGSGETQYF.

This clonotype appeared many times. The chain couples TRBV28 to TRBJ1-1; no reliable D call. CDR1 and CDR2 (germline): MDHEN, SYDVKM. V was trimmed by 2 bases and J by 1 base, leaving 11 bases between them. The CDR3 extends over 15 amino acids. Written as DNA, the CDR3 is TGTGCCAGCAGTTTACGGCTTAACCGGAACACTGAAGCTTTCTTT. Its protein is CASSLRLNRNTEAFF.

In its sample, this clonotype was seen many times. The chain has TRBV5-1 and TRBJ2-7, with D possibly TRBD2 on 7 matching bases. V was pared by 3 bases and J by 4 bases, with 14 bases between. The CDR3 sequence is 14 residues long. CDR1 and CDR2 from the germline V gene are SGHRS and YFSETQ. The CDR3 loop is CASSSAQGLYEQYF. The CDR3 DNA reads TGCGCCAGCAGCTCAGCACAGGGACTATACGAGCAGTACTTC.

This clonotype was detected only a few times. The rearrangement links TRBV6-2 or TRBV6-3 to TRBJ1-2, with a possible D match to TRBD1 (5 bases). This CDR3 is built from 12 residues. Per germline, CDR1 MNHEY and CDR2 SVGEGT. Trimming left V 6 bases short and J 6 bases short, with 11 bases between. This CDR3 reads CASSSGTNGYTF. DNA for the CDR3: TGTGCCAGCAGCTCCGGGACTAATGGCTACACCTTC.

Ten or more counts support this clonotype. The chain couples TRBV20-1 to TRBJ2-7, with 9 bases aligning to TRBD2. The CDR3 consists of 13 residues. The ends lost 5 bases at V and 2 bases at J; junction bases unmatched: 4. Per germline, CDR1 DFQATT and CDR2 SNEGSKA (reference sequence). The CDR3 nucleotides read TGCAGTGCTGGAGCGGGGGGTCCCTACGAGCAGTACTTC. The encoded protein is CSAGAGGPYEQYF.

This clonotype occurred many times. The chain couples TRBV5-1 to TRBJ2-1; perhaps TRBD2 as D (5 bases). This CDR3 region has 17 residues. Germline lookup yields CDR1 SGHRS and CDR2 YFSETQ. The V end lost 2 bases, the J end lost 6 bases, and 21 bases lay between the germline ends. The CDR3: CASSLFAEGLGGNEQFF. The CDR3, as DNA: TGCGCCAGCAGCTTATTCGCCGAGGGATTGGGCGGCAATGAGCAGTTCTTC.

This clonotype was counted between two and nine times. CDR3 in DNA: TGCAGTGCTAGTAACAGAAACACTGAAGCTTTCTTT. This encodes CSASNRNTEAFF. V gene TRBV20-1 combines with J gene TRBJ1-1; no firm D call. V lost 3 bases and J lost 2, with 7 bases in between. The CDR3 spans 12 residues. Germline CDR1 reads DFQATT; CDR2 reads SNEGSKA (reference sequence).

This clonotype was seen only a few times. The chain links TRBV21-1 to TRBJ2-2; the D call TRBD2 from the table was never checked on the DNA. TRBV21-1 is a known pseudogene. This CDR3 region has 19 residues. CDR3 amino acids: CASSKVGGATRRHTGELFF. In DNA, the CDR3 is TGTGCCAGCAGCAAAGTTGGAGGGGCCACACGTCGGCACACCGGGGAGCTGTTTTTT.

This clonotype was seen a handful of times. CDR3 protein: CASKGPTNYGYTF. The CDR3, as DNA: TGTGCCAGCAAAGGACCGACTAACTATGGCTACACCTTC. The V gene is TRBV2, the J gene TRBJ1-2; D gene uncertain. The germline V and J ends were trimmed by 7 bases and 0 bases, with 9 bases remaining between them. The germline V gene has CDR1 SNHLY and CDR2 FYNNEI. The CDR3 has 13 residues.

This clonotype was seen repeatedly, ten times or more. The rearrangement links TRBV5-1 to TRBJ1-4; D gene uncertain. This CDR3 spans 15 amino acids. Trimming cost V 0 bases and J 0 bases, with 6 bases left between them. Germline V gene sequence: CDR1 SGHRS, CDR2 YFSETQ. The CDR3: CASSLGVATNEKLFF. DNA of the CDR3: TGCGCCAGCAGCTTGGGTGTAGCAACTAATGAAAAACTGTTTTTT.

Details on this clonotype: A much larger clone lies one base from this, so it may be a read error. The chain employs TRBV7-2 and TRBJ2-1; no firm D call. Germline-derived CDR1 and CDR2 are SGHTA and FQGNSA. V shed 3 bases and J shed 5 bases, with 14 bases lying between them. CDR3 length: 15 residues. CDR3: CASSFMTGVHNEQFF. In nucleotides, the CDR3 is TGTGCCAGCAGCTTCATGACTGGAGTGCACAATGAGCAGTTCTTC.

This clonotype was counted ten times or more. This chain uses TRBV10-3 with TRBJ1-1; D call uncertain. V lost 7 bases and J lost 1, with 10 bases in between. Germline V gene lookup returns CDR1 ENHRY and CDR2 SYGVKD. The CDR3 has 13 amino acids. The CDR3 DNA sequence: TGTGCCATCAAGTGGGGTACGAACACTGAAGCTTTCTTT. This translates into CAIKWGTNTEAFF.

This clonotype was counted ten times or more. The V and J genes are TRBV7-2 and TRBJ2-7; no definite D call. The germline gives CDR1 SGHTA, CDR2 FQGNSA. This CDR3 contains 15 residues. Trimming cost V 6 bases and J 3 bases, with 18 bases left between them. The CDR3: CASSFLGSTHYEQYF. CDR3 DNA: TGTGCCAGCAGTTTCCTAGGGTCTACTCACTACGAGCAGTACTTC.

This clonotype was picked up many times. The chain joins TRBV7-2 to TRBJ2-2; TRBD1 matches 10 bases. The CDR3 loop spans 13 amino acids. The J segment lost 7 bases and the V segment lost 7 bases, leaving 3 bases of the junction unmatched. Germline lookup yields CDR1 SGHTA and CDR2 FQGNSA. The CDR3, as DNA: TGTGCCAGCAAGGACAGGGGGTTCGGGGAGCTGTTTTTT. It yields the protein CASKDRGFGELFF.

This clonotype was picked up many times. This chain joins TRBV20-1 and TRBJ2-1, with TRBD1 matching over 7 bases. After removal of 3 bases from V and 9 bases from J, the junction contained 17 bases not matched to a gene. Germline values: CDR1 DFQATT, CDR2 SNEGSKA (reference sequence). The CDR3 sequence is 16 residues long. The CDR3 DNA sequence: TGCAGTGCTAGGTCCCCGAGGGGGCTAGCACTAGGTGAGCAGTTCTTC. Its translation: CSARSPRGLALGEQFF.

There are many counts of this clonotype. CDR3 amino acids: CASSRATPTDTQYF. CDR3 bases: TGCGCCAGCAGCCGAGCTACGCCCACAGATACGCAGTATTTT. The V call is TRBV5-1, the J call TRBJ2-3, with D unclear. The CDR3 is made up of 14 amino acids. Germline V gene data show CDR1 as SGHRS and CDR2 as YFSETQ. Trimming left V 4 bases short and J 2 bases short, with 11 bases between. The complete variable domain, with remaining parts taken from reference TRBV5-1 and TRBJ2-3, reads KAGVTQTPRYLIKTRGQQVTLSCSPISGHRSVSWYQQTPGQGLQFLFEYFSETQRNKGNFPGRFSGRQFSNSRSEMNVSTLELGDSALYLCASSRATPTDTQYFGPGTRLTVL.

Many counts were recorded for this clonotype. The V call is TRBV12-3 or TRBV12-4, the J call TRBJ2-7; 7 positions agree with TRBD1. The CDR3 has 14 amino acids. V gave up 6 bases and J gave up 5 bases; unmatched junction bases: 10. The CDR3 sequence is CASSLTGIGDEQYF. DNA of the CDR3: TGTGCCAGCAGCCTGACAGGGATTGGGGACGAGCAGTACTTC.

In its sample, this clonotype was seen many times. The CDR3 reads CASSLIRGTGLPTDTQYF. The CDR3 DNA reads TGTGCCAGCAGTTTAATTAGGGGAACCGGGCTACCAACCGATACGCAGTATTTT. This sequence joins TRBV28 and TRBJ2-3; maybe TRBD1 (5 bases). V lost 2 bases and J 6 bases, leaving 24 bases between the germline ends. This CDR3 comprises 18 residues. The germline gives CDR1 MDHEN, CDR2 SYDVKM.

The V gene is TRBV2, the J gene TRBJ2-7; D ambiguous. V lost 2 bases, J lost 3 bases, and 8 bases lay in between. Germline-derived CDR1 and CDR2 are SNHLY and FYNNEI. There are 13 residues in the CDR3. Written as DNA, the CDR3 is TGTGCCAGCAGTGAATTATTACTCTACGAGCAGTACGTC. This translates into CASSELLLYEQYV.

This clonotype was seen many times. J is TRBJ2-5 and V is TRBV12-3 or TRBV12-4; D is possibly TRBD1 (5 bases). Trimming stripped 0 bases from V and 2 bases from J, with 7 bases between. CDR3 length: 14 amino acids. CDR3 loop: CASSLANRQETQYF. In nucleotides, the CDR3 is TGTGCCAGCAGTTTAGCAAACAGGCAAGAGACCCAGTACTTC.

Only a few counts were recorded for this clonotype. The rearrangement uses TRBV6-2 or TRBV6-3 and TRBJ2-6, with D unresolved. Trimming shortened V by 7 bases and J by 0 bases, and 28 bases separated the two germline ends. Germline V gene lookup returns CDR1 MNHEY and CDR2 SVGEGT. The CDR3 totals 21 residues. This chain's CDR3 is CASKGPASMAPQSSGANVLTF. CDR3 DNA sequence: TGTGCCAGCAAAGGACCCGCCTCCATGGCTCCTCAGTCCTCTGGGGCCAACGTCCTGACTTTC.

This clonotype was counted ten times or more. CDR3 residues: CASSLLGLAGTSNTGELFF. The CDR3 DNA follows: TGTGCCAGCAGTTTATTGGGACTAGCGGGAACTTCGAACACCGGGGAGCTGTTTTTT. This rearrangement joins TRBV28 to TRBJ2-2; 13 positions agree with TRBD2. V lost 1 base, J lost 0 bases, and 5 bases stayed unmatched. Per the germline V gene, CDR1 is MDHEN and CDR2 is SYDVKM. CDR3 length equals 19 residues.

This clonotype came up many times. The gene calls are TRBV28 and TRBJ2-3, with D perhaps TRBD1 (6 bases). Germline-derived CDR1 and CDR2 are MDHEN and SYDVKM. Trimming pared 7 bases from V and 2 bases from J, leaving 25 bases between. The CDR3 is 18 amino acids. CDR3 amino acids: CASNPGHWSYGVTDTQYF. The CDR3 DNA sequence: TGTGCCAGCAATCCGGGACATTGGTCCTATGGAGTCACAGATACGCAGTATTTT.